This T cell receptor (beta chain) was sequenced in a study of cytomegalovirus exposure and HLA in healthy donors. Trimming cost V 7 bases and J 6 bases; bases outside gene matches: 12. Germline V lookup: CDR1 MNHNS, CDR2 SASEGT. This CDR3 has 14 residues. PCR was performed using 60 Vbeta and 13 Jbeta primers. Repertoires were generated with immunoSEQ multiplex PCR, while TCRdb's copy carries only in-frame clones and drops some. The sample carries about 85,000 clones, roughly 80% recorded once. The receptor comes from a man aged 45-65 years in good health and CMV-seropositive. The source material was PBMCs. The chain carries TRBV6-1 and TRBJ2-7; 7 bases fit TRBD1. The CDR3 region has the DNA TGTGCCAGCATCCCCGACAGGGATTATTCCGAGCAGTACTTC. It is translated as CASIPDRDYSEQYF.